These T cell receptor beta chains were read from a single sample in a study of T cells in Graves' hyperthyroidism and ophthalmopathy. Via MiXCR, TCRdb re-called the multiplex PCR reads, giving one row per CDR3 protein. In the table there are approximately 700,000 distinct CDR3 sequences, just under 45% of which are singletons. Sequencing was performed on peripheral blood or thyroid tissue (not recorded which). These receptors were taken from an adult man with Graves' disease, either hyperthyroidism or ophthalmopathy (not recorded which). Each CDR3 is given with its conserved first and last residue. A D gene is named only where the DNA matches it firmly. Clone size appears in some rows only: once, few, many, or a class for an expanded clone.

j_call v_call d_call clone_size cdr3_aa cdr3_nt
TRBJ1-6 TRBV14 - many CASSQEGRNSPLHF TGTGCCAGCAGCCAAGAAGGGCGAAATTCACCCCTCCACTTT
TRBJ1-1 TRBV5-1 - many CASSLGVGAEAFF TGCGCCAGCAGCTTGGGTGTGGGCGCTGAAGCTTTCTTT
TRBJ2-5 TRBV2 - - CASTISVAGGKTQYF TGTGCCAGCACAATATCCGTCGCGGGCGGGAAGACCCAGTACTTC
TRBJ2-5 TRBV20-1 - - CSASNEAGKIQETQYF TGCAGTGCTAGTAATGAGGCGGGGAAGATCCAAGAGACCCAGTACTTC
TRBJ1-1 TRBV2 - many CASSERTENTEAFF TGTGCCAGCAGTGAAAGGACAGAGAACACTGAAGCTTTCTTT
TRBJ1-1 TRBV10-3 TRBD1 few CASSGSGGNTEAFF TGTGCCAGCAGTGGTTCAGGGGGGAACACTGAAGCTTTCTTT
TRBJ1-5 TRBV12-3/TRBV12-4 - many CASRKGHSNQPQHF TGTGCCAGCAGAAAGGGCCATAGCAATCAGCCCCAGCATTTT
TRBJ1-4 TRBV4-1 - - CASSQESGTNEKLFF TGTGCCAGCAGCCAAGAATCGGGGACTAATGAAAAACTGTTTTTT
TRBJ1-1 TRBV7-8 - once CASSLTPFPENTEAFF TGTGCCAGCAGCCTAACACCTTTCCCAGAGAACACTGAAGCTTTCTTT
TRBJ2-5 TRBV5-4 - - CASSPAAGLQETQYF TGTGCCAGCAGCCCCGCGGCGGGCCTCCAAGAGACCCAGTACTTC
TRBJ1-2 TRBV6-6 - few CASRERYGYTF TGTGCCAGCAGGGAACGATATGGCTACACCTTC
TRBJ1-1 TRBV11-1 - - CASSSDSVTEAFF TGTGCCAGCAGCTCGGACAGCGTCACTGAAGCTTTCTTT
TRBJ2-7 TRBV7-4 - - CASSLSGRPYVQYF TGTGCCAGCAGTTTATCGGGACGGCCCTACGTGCAGTACTTC
TRBJ1-2 TRBV15 - - CATSSSLPAAGSGGYTF TGTGCCACCAGCAGCTCCCTACCCGCAGCGGGAAGCGGTGGCTACACCTTC
TRBJ1-2 TRBV25-1 - many CASSEQGNGYTF TGTGCCAGCAGTGAACAGGGGAACGGCTACACCTTC
TRBJ1-6 TRBV7-2 - once CASSVTTGGGSPLHF TGTGCCAGCAGCGTAACGACAGGAGGGGGTTCACCCCTCCACTTT
TRBJ2-7 TRBV19 TRBD2 few CASRTGGASGYEQYF TGTGCCAGTAGGACGGGTGGGGCTAGCGGCTACGAGCAGTACTTC
TRBJ2-5 TRBV15 TRBD1 - CATSSTGQLQETQYF TGTGCCACCAGCAGTACGGGACAGCTCCAAGAGACCCAGTACTTC
TRBJ2-7 TRBV2 TRBD1 - CAVTGTGGYEQYF TGTGCCGTCACCGGGACAGGGGGCTACGAGCAGTACTTC
TRBJ1-2 TRBV2 - many CASSEVGFGYGYTF TGTGCCAGCAGTGAAGTGGGGTTTGGCTATGGCTACACCTTC
TRBJ2-7 TRBV18 TRBD2 - CASSPPVSGNYEQYF TGTGCCAGCTCACCACCGGTTAGCGGGAACTACGAGCAGTACTTC
TRBJ1-5 TRBV9 - - CASSVGWLNQSQHF TGTGCCAGCAGCGTAGGATGGCTCAATCAGTCCCAGCATTTT
TRBJ2-7 TRBV2 TRBD1 - CASSALRQGINEQYF TGTGCCAGCAGTGCCTTGAGACAGGGAATCAACGAGCAGTACTTC
TRBJ2-5 TRBV9 - many CASSSGGDEETQYF TGTGCCAGCAGCTCCGGCGGGGATGAAGAGACCCAGTACTTC
TRBJ2-7 TRBV12-3/TRBV12-4 TRBD2 few CASSGGGIAGGHIYEQYF TGTGCCAGCAGTGGGGGGGGGATAGCGGGAGGCCATATCTACGAGCAGTACTTC
TRBJ2-7 TRBV2 TRBD2 - CARRWEAGGYVQYF TGTGCCCGGAGATGGGAGGCGGGGGGCTACGTGCAGTACTTC
TRBJ1-4 TRBV7-2 TRBD1 - CASSEWLGGGKLFF TGTGCCAGCAGTGAATGGTTAGGGGGCGGAAAACTGTTTTTT
TRBJ1-1 TRBV2 - once CASSDRSQDTEAFF TGTGCCAGCAGTGATCGGTCACAGGACACTGAAGCTTTCTTT
TRBJ2-7 TRBV5-1 TRBD1 - CASSFFGQGAYEQYF TGCGCCAGCAGCTTTTTTGGACAGGGGGCTTACGAGCAGTACTTC
TRBJ1-3 TRBV29-1 TRBD1 once CSATTGNGYTIYF TGCAGCGCCACGACAGGGAATGGCTACACCATATATTTT
TRBJ1-3 TRBV2 - - CASGEGPGNTIYF TGTGCCAGCGGGGAGGGACCGGGAAACACCATATATTTT
TRBJ1-1 TRBV29-1 - many CSVKLNTEAFF TGCAGCGTGAAGCTGAACACTGAAGCTTTCTTT
TRBJ1-2 TRBV5-6 - many CASSLTGLANYGYTF TGTGCCAGCAGCTTGACAGGACTCGCTAACTATGGCTACACCTTC
TRBJ2-7 TRBV20-1 TRBD1 - CSARPGGEHEQYF TGCAGTGCTAGACCAGGGGGAGAGCACGAGCAGTACTTC
TRBJ2-5 TRBV7-9 - many CASSFASVQETQYF TGTGCCAGCAGCTTCGCGTCGGTCCAAGAGACCCAGTACTTC
TRBJ2-2 TRBV5-4 TRBD2 few CASSPGLAGVIGELFF TGTGCCAGCAGCCCGGGACTAGCGGGAGTAATCGGGGAGCTGTTTTTT
TRBJ1-1 TRBV9 - - CASSLFRMNTEAFF TGCGCCAGCAGCTTGTTCAGAATGAACACTGAAGCTTTCTTT
TRBJ2-5 TRBV2 TRBD2 many CASSREGTETQYF TGTGCCAGCAGCCGGGAGGGCACGGAGACCCAGTACTTC
TRBJ1-2 TRBV7-2 TRBD1 - CASSETGNYGNTF TGTGCCAGCAGCGAGACAGGGAACTATGGCAACACCTTC
TRBJ2-7 TRBV29-1 - - CSVDHQGLNEQYF TGCAGCGTTGACCACCAGGGTCTCAACGAGCAGTACTTC
TRBJ2-7 TRBV20-1 TRBD2 - CSARGGSSGRQPYEQYF TGCAGTGCTAGAGGTGGGTCTAGCGGGAGGCAACCCTACGAGCAGTACTTC
TRBJ1-5 TRBV7-2 - - CASSFIGGGRQPQHF TGTGCCAGCAGCTTCATAGGAGGGGGGCGTCAGCCCCAGCATTTT
TRBJ2-7 TRBV7-9 TRBD1 few CASSQAGQGGYEQYF TGTGCCAGCAGCCAAGCGGGACAGGGTGGCTACGAGCAGTACTTC
TRBJ1-2 TRBV7-9 - few CASSFNRDLANYGYTF TGTGCCAGCAGCTTTAACAGGGACCTAGCTAACTATGGCTACACCTTC
TRBJ2-7 TRBV2 - few CASSELVGANEQYF TGTGCCAGCAGTGAATTGGTAGGGGCCAACGAGCAGTACTTC
TRBJ1-6 TRBV6-2/TRBV6-3 TRBD1 - CARPTGGNSPLHF TGTGCTAGACCGACAGGGGGCAATTCACCCCTCCACTTT
TRBJ1-5 TRBV12-3/TRBV12-4 - many CASMSSGHINQPQHF TGTGCCAGCATGAGTTCGGGGCACATCAATCAGCCCCAGCATTTT
TRBJ2-7 TRBV7-2 - - CASSQDSGSSYEQYF TGTGCCAGCAGCCAAGATAGCGGAAGCTCCTACGAGCAGTACTTC
TRBJ2-3 TRBV4-2 TRBD2 - CASSRLATDTQYF TGTGCCAGCAGCCGACTAGCGACAGATACGCAGTATTTT
TRBJ2-7 TRBV6-1 - few CASSYVSYEQYF TGTGCCAGCAGTTACGTCTCCTACGAGCAGTACTTC
TRBJ2-5 TRBV24-1 - - CATSYGGSQETQYF TGTGCCACCAGTTACGGCGGTTCCCAAGAGACCCAGTACTTC
TRBJ1-1 TRBV7-8 - - CASSLSGGRAEAFF TGTGCCAGCAGCTTATCGGGGGGCCGGGCTGAAGCTTTCTTT
TRBJ1-6 TRBV15 - many CATSRGNGYNSPLHF TGTGCCACCAGCAGAGGTAACGGGTATAATTCACCCCTCCACTTT